This note documents a single T cell receptor beta chain sequence. Its antigen is not known. Sequence at one end of the junction differs from germline and may be a read error. The use of a sample-barcoded 5' primer and a J-beta primer mix characterized a second PCR of 7 to 11 cycles. Unique molecular identifiers of 12 random nucleotides labeled each cDNA. MiXCR, applied by TCRdb to the 5' RACE reads, yields one record per CDR3 protein. The data contain some 1.5 million distinct CDR3 sequences, 40% to 45% of them singletons. This CDR3 has 13 residues. The germline V gene encodes CDR1 ENHRY and CDR2 SYGVKD. The data stem from a study of blood T cells in healthy people across ages. Notes on the study in general: Diversity estimated from one million T cells was considered an underestimate. A greater number of naive CD4+ cells and higher diversity distinguished long-lived donors from aged donors.

The chain combines TRBV10-3 with TRBJ2-3; TRBD1 matches 10 bases. Material: blood. The receptor comes from a woman aged 18-29 years in good health. Here the CDR3 DNA reads TGTACCATAACCGGGACAGGGGCGGATACGCAGTATTTT. Protein: CTITGTGADTQYF.